The present entry profiles one T cell receptor (beta chain) with its context. Generated by immunoSEQ multiplex PCR, the TCRdb table keeps only in-frame clones and is missing some. The profile covers roughly 550,000 clones, with 95% appearing a single time and 0.1% to 0.11% taken by the ten largest. This sample was included in a study of shared clonotypes between healthy human individuals. About the research overall: The donor pool was made up of two women and three men aged 18 to 49. Three plates each covered CD4 naive and memory; CD8 naive two, CD8 memory one.

The junction had 4 bases not matched to a gene; V was cut back by 2 bases and J by 2 bases. This CDR3 has 16 amino acids. Per germline, CDR1 SGHDT and CDR2 YYEEEE. Terminally differentiated effector memory CD45RA+ cells were excluded from the naive CD8 cells, which were CD45RO-negative and positively selected for CCR7. The specimen sequenced was naive CD8+ T cells sorted from blood. J is TRBJ2-6 and V is TRBV5-6, with 7 bases aligning to TRBD1. The sequence derives from a woman in her 30s in good health. DNA of the CDR3: TGTGCCAGCAGCTTCCCTCAGGGGGCTGGGGCCAACGTCCTGACTTTC. It specifies CASSFPQGAGANVLTF.